Listed here are 30 T cell receptor beta chains from one sample, sequenced in a study of cytomegalovirus exposure and HLA in healthy donors. TCRdb's copy holds only in-frame clones and misses some; the assay was immunoSEQ multiplex PCR. Found here are about 98,000 clones, roughly 87% of them singletons; the top ten hold about 5.7%. Sequencing was done on a sample of PBMCs. These receptors were collected from a man between 18 and 29 years old in good health and CMV-seropositive.

The J gene is TRBJ2-3, the V gene TRBV27; 10 bases match TRBD1. V lost 6 bases and J lost 2; bases outside the gene matches: 8. This CDR3 comprises 16 residues. Per germline, CDR1 MNHEY and CDR2 SMNVEV (reference sequence). CDR3 residues: CASSPWTGGLTDTQYF. CDR3 bases: TGTGCCAGCAGCCCTTGGACAGGGGGGCTCACAGATACGCAGTATTTT.

This chain uses TRBV9 with TRBJ2-7, with TRBD1 matching over 7 bases. The CDR3 is made up of 14 amino acids. Germline-derived CDR1 and CDR2 are SGDLS and YYNGEE. V was pared by 4 bases and J by 3 bases, with 7 bases of the junction left unmatched. CDR3 protein: CASSFRDRHYEQYF. As DNA, the CDR3 is TGTGCCAGCAGCTTCCGGGACAGACACTACGAGCAGTACTTC.

This chain joins TRBV25-1 and TRBJ1-5; a possible D gene is TRBD1 (5 bases). The CDR3 totals 14 residues. Trimming took off 2 bases at V and 2 bases at J, with 7 bases between the two ends. The V gene's germline CDR1 is MGHDK and CDR2 SYGVNS. The DNA of the CDR3 is TGTGCCAGCAGTGAAGGCAGGGGCAATCAGCCCCAGCATTTT. This sequence encodes CASSEGRGNQPQHF.

CDR3 nucleotide sequence: TGCGCCAGCAGTCAATCGGGACAGCGAAAACGCACAGATACGCAGTATTTT. Translating gives CASSQSGQRKRTDTQYF. This chain connects TRBV23-1 to TRBJ2-3; TRBD1 matches 7 bases. TRBV23-1 is annotated as an ORF whose role is uncertain. V lost 0 bases to trimming and J lost 1 base; unmatched junction nucleotides: 7. The CDR3 is 17 residues long.

This chain connects TRBV7-9 to TRBJ1-5; TRBD1 matches 8 bases. The CDR3 is made up of 17 amino acids. V lost 1 base to trimming and J lost 6 bases; unmatched junction nucleotides: 11. Germline-derived CDR1 and CDR2 are SEHNR and FQNEAQ (reference sequence). CDR3: CASSLVGTTGGGQPQHF. The CDR3, as DNA: TGTGCCAGCAGCTTAGTGGGTACAACAGGGGGGGGTCAGCCCCAGCATTTT.

The genes are TRBV9 and TRBJ1-2, with TRBD1 matching over 10 bases. Trimming removed 4 bases from V and 3 bases from J; junction bases left unmatched: 12. The CDR3 contains 17 residues. In germline, CDR1 is SGDLS, CDR2 YYNGEE. CDR3 region: CASSQVRDRGGYYGYTF. The CDR3 DNA reads TGTGCCAGCAGCCAGGTTCGGGACAGGGGAGGTTACTATGGCTACACCTTC.

CDR3 amino acids: CATSRDRGYDTGELFF. In nucleotides, the CDR3 is TGTGCCACCAGCAGAGACAGGGGGTACGACACCGGGGAGCTGTTTTTT. This chain connects TRBV15 to TRBJ2-2, with 7 bases matching TRBD1. Germline assignment: CDR1 LNHNV and CDR2 YYDKDF (reference sequence). This CDR3 contains 16 residues. V lost 0 bases to trimming and J lost 3 bases; unmatched junction nucleotides: 4.

The chain is built from TRBV4-3 and TRBJ2-5; no clear D. V was cut by 1 base and J by 2 bases, with 8 bases left in between. CDR3 length equals 14 residues. The germline CDR1 and CDR2 sequences are LGHNA and YSLEER. CDR3 in amino acids: CASSQGQVQETQYF. CDR3 sequence (DNA): TGCGCCAGCAGCCAAGGTCAGGTTCAAGAGACCCAGTACTTC.

Note on this clone: Other DNA sequences from this sample encode an identical CDR3 as well. CDR3 sequence reads: CASSLGARSYEQYF. The DNA for the CDR3 is TGTGCCAGCAGCTTGGGGGCCCGCTCCTACGAGCAGTACTTC. The chain recombines TRBV11-2 with TRBJ2-7; maybe TRBD1 (6 bases). There are 14 residues in the CDR3. Germline assignment: CDR1 SGHAT and CDR2 FQNNGV. V lost 3 bases to trimming and J lost 0 bases, with 9 bases between them.

V is TRBV7-9 and J is TRBJ2-5; the match to TRBD2 covers 15 bases. CDR3 length: 17 amino acids. Germline loops: CDR1 SEHNR, CDR2 FQNEAQ (reference sequence). V shed 5 bases, J shed 4 bases, and the junction held 8 bases outside the gene matches. CDR3 in DNA: TGTGCCAGCAGCGGAGGACTAGCGGGAGGGGAACGAGAGACCCAGTACTTC. It specifies CASSGGLAGGERETQYF.

The chain uses TRBV5-4 and TRBJ2-3, with 11 bases lining up with TRBD2. Germline V gene lookup returns CDR1 SGHNT and CDR2 YYREEE (reference sequence). V gave up 4 bases and J gave up 1 base; unmatched junction bases: 2. This CDR3 contains 15 residues. This CDR3 is CASSPGLAGTDTQYF. CDR3 coding DNA: TGTGCCAGCAGCCCGGGACTAGCGGGCACAGATACGCAGTATTTT.

The V call is TRBV29-1, the J call TRBJ2-6; D not resolved. CDR3 length: 13 amino acids. V lost 4 bases, J lost 0 bases, and 4 bases lay in between. CDR1 SQVTM and CDR2 ANQGSEA come from the germline V gene. The chain's CDR3 is CSVARSGANVLTF. The CDR3 nucleotides are TGCAGCGTTGCCCGCTCTGGGGCCAACGTCCTGACTTTC.

The chain joins TRBV7-2 to TRBJ2-5; TRBD1 matches 10 bases. Germline loops: CDR1 SGHTA, CDR2 FQGNSA. CDR3 length equals 17 residues. With 0 bases clipped from V and 3 bases from J, the junction kept 7 bases outside the gene matches. CDR3 in DNA: TGTGCCAGCAGCTTAGCCGGACAGGGGGGACAAAAAGAGACCCAGTACTTC. Protein: CASSLAGQGGQKETQYF.

This clone was counted between two and nine times. The rearrangement links TRBV27 to TRBJ2-7, with D possibly matching TRBD1 (6 bases). This CDR3 contains 18 residues. From germline, CDR1 is MNHEY and CDR2 SMNVEV (reference sequence). Trimming shortened V by 2 bases and J by 3 bases, and 23 bases separated the two germline ends. The CDR3 spells CASSLQGQGGPWRYEQYF. The CDR3 DNA is TGTGCCAGCAGTTTACAGGGGCAGGGTGGGCCCTGGCGCTACGAGCAGTACTTC.

This rearrangement joins TRBV5-1 to TRBJ2-5; TRBD2 is a possible D gene (5 bases). The germline CDR1 and CDR2 sequences are SGHRS and YFSETQ. V was trimmed by 2 bases and J by 4 bases, leaving 12 bases between them. The CDR3 is 14 residues long. The CDR3 loop is CASSFGNRGETQYF. The CDR3 region has the DNA TGCGCCAGCAGCTTCGGGAATAGAGGAGAGACCCAGTACTTC.

This sequence joins TRBV11-3 and TRBJ2-7, with TRBD2 identical over 8 bases. This CDR3 is 15 amino acids long. J gave up 2 bases and V 5 bases, and 8 bases lay outside the gene matches. Germline loops: CDR1 SGHNT, CDR2 YENEEA. The DNA for the CDR3 is TGTGCCAGCAGCCTCCGGACTAGCTCCCCCTACGAGCAGTACTTC. Translation: CASSLRTSSPYEQYF.

V gene TRBV6-1 combines with J gene TRBJ2-4; D unclear. Germline loops: CDR1 MNHNS, CDR2 SASEGT. The CDR3 extends over 15 amino acids. Trimming cost V 5 bases and J 0 bases, with 11 bases left between them. As DNA, the CDR3 is TGTGCCAGCAGTTCCCCGGTAATAGCCAAAAACATTCAGTACTTC. Its translation: CASSSPVIAKNIQYF.

The chain links TRBV7-3 to TRBJ1-1; 7 nucleotides match TRBD1. V lost 4 bases to trimming and J lost 3 bases; unmatched junction nucleotides: 5. Germline lookup yields CDR1 SGHTA and CDR2 FQGTGA. The CDR3 is 14 residues long. The CDR3 reads CASSSTGDYTEAFF. The CDR3 region has the DNA TGTGCCAGCAGCTCAACAGGGGATTACACTGAAGCTTTCTTT.

The chain recombines TRBV28 with TRBJ2-1; 12 nucleotides agree with TRBD2. CDR3 length: 17 amino acids. Looked up from germline, CDR1 is MDHEN and CDR2 is SYDVKM. Trimming at V came to 1 base and at J to 9 bases, leaving 10 bases not matched to a gene. The CDR3 DNA reads as TGTGCCAGCAGTTTATCGGCTAGCGGGAGGGCCAGGGGTGAGCAGTTCTTC. Its translation is CASSLSASGRARGEQFF.

The rearrangement joins TRBV7-9 to TRBJ2-1, with TRBD2 as a possible D gene (6 bases). CDR1 SEHNR and CDR2 FQNEAQ come from the germline V gene (reference sequence). V shed 5 bases and J shed 7 bases, with 21 bases lying between them. This CDR3 is built from 16 residues. The CDR3 DNA reads as TGTGCCAGCAGCCCGCCGGGACCGGAGGGATTAAATGAGCAGTTCTTC. This codes for CASSPPGPEGLNEQFF. The full variable domain, rest sourced from reference TRBV7-9 and TRBJ2-1, is DTGVSQNPRHKITKRGQNVTFRCDPISEHNRLYWYRQTLGQGPEFLTYFQNEAQLEKSRLLSDRFSAERPKGSFSTLEIQRTEQGDSAMYLCASSPPGPEGLNEQFFGPGTRLTVL.

The table lists this clone with a few counts. The chain links TRBV6-5 to TRBJ2-7; D ambiguous. This CDR3 contains 12 residues. Germline V lookup: CDR1 MNHEY, CDR2 SVGAGI. Between the trimmed V and J ends, which lost 0 bases and 10 bases, there was a span of 10 bases. CDR3 residues: CASSYSRTAQYF. The CDR3, as DNA: TGTGCCAGCAGTTACTCACGTACAGCTCAGTACTTC.

CDR3 nucleotide sequence: TGCAGCGTTGAAGTCGTCGAAAAACTGTTTTTT. Its protein is CSVEVVEKLFF. The chain has TRBV29-1 and TRBJ1-4, with D hard to call. The V end was cut by 1 base, the J end by 8 bases, with 5 bases between. Germline V lookup: CDR1 SQVTM, CDR2 ANQGSEA. The CDR3 runs to 11 residues.

The genes are TRBV2 and TRBJ2-5; 8 bases align to TRBD1. This CDR3 is 14 amino acids long. Germline values: CDR1 SNHLY, CDR2 FYNNEI. The J segment lost 2 bases and the V segment lost 6 bases, leaving 5 bases of the junction unmatched. The CDR3 here is CASRKDRVQETQYF. The DNA of the CDR3 is TGTGCCAGCAGGAAGGACAGGGTACAAGAGACCCAGTACTTC.

The CDR3 is CSGRGRTEAFF. Written as DNA, the CDR3 is TGCAGTGGCAGGGGGCGGACTGAAGCTTTCTTT. The gene calls are TRBV20-1 and TRBJ1-1; 8 nucleotides align to TRBD1. With V trimmed by 7 bases and J by 5 bases, 3 bases remained unmatched. The CDR3 spans 11 residues. Germline V gives CDR1 DFQATT, CDR2 SNEGSKA (reference sequence).

The rearrangement uses TRBV29-1 and TRBJ2-2, with TRBD2 matching 14 bases. CDR1 and CDR2 from the germline V gene are SQVTM and ANQGSEA. The V gene end was trimmed by 4 bases and the J gene end by 1 base; junction bases not matched to a gene: 11. The CDR3 extends over 19 amino acids. The CDR3: CSVGSAGLAGARNTGELFF. The CDR3 DNA reads TGCAGCGTTGGATCCGCGGGACTAGCGGGAGCGAGGAACACCGGGGAGCTGTTTTTT.

This clone was found a few times. The chain recombines TRBV7-2 with TRBJ2-7, with unresolved D. Trimming left V 1 base short and J 1 base short, with 5 bases between. The germline V gene has CDR1 SGHTA and CDR2 FQGNSA. The CDR3 extends over 13 amino acids. CDR3 region: CASSLVESYEQYF. In DNA form, the CDR3 reads TGTGCCAGCAGCTTAGTAGAATCCTACGAGCAGTACTTC.

The chain links TRBV6-5 to TRBJ1-1; 8 bases are a match to TRBD1. This CDR3 comprises 13 residues. The germline CDR1 and CDR2 sequences are MNHEY and SVGAGI. Trimming took 5 bases from V and 4 from J; bases not matched to a gene: 3. The CDR3 reads CASSQGAATEAFF. The CDR3 nucleotides read TGTGCCAGCAGTCAGGGGGCCGCCACTGAAGCTTTCTTT.

This chain connects TRBV28 to TRBJ2-1; D not resolved. Trimming shortened V by 2 bases and J by 6 bases, and 11 bases separated the two germline ends. Germline loops: CDR1 MDHEN, CDR2 SYDVKM. The CDR3 extends over 14 amino acids. The CDR3 region is CASSLVARFNEQFF. The CDR3 DNA reads as TGTGCCAGCAGTTTAGTAGCCCGCTTCAATGAGCAGTTCTTC.

V and J are TRBV7-9 and TRBJ1-6, with D perhaps matching TRBD1 (6 bases). Germline lookup yields CDR1 SEHNR and CDR2 FQNEAQ (reference sequence). V was cut by 5 bases and J by 9 bases, with 14 bases left in between. The CDR3 extends over 14 amino acids. CDR3 in amino acids: CASSAGQLSSPLHF. CDR3 DNA sequence: TGTGCCAGCAGCGCTGGACAGCTAAGTTCACCCCTCCACTTT.

The chain combines TRBV7-9 with TRBJ2-5; 8 bases map to TRBD1. This CDR3 comprises 14 residues. V was pared by 5 bases and J by 5 bases, with 7 bases of the junction left unmatched. Per the germline V gene, CDR1 is SEHNR and CDR2 is FQNEAQ (reference sequence). For the CDR3, the DNA is TGTGCCAGCAGCCGAGTCAGGGGGCGCGAGACCCAGTACTTC. Residues: CASSRVRGRETQYF. The entire variable domain, with the rest obtained from reference TRBV7-9 and TRBJ2-5, is as follows: DTGVSQNPRHKITKRGQNVTFRCDPISEHNRLYWYRQTLGQGPEFLTYFQNEAQLEKSRLLSDRFSAERPKGSFSTLEIQRTEQGDSAMYLCASSRVRGRETQYFGPGTRLLVL.